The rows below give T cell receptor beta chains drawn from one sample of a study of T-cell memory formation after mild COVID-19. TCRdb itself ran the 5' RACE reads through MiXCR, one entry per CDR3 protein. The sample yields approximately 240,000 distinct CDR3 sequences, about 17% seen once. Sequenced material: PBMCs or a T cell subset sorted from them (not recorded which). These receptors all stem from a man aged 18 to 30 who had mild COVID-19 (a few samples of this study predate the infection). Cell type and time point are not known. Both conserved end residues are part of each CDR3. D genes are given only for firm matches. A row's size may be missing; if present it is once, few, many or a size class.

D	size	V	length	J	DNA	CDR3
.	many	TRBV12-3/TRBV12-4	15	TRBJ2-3	TGTGCCAGCAGTTTAGCGGGGGGGCCATCAGATACGCAGTATTTT	CASSLAGGPSDTQYF
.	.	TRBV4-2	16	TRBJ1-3	TGTGCCAGCAGCCTAGCACAGGCGATCTCTGGAAACACCATATATTTT	CASSLAQAISGNTIYF
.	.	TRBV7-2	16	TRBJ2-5	TGTGCCAGCAGCCCCGACCGCCCCAGTCCTCAAGAGACCCAGTACTTC	CASSPDRPSPQETQYF
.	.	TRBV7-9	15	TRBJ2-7	TGTGCCAGCAGCTTAGAAATGGGACGCCCACGGGAGCAGTACTTC	CASSLEMGRPREQYF
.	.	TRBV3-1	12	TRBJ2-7	TGTGCCAGCAGCCAAGGGCCAAGCGAGCAGTACTTC	CASSQGPSEQYF
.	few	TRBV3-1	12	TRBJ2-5	TGTGCCAGCAGCCTTCAGACCGAGACCCAGTACTTC	CASSLQTETQYF
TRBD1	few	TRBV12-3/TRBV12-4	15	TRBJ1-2	TGTGCCAGCAGTTTAGGGACAGGGGGACGGTATGGCTACACCTTC	CASSLGTGGRYGYTF
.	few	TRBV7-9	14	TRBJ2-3	TGTGCCAGCAGCCCGGGACTCGCTCAGGATACGCAGTATTTT	CASSPGLAQDTQYF
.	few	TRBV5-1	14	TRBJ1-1	TGCGCCAGCAGCTTCGAGGGCAAGGACACTGAAGCTTTCTTT	CASSFEGKDTEAFF
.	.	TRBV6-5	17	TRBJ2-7	TGTGCCAGCAGTTTCCCCCCTTGGGGACACGGGAGTGTCGTGCAGTACTTC	CASSFPPWGHGSVVQYF
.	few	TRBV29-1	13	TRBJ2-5	TGCAGCGTTGATTTTCCAGCAGGCGAGACCCAGTACTTC	CSVDFPAGETQYF
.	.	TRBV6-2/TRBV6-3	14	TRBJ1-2	TGTGCCAGCAGGAGAGACCCAGCTAACTATGGCTACACCTTC	CASRRDPANYGYTF
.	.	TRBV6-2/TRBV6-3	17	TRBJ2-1	TGTGCCAGCACACCCCGGATGAGGTCCAGGGCCTACAATGAGCAGTTCTTC	CASTPRMRSRAYNEQFF
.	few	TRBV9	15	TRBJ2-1	TGTGCCAGCAGCGTAGAGTCCCGGAGGGGTAATGAGCAGTTCTTC	CASSVESRRGNEQFF
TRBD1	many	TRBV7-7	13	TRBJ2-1	TGTGCCAGCAGCCTGGGACAGTACAATGAGCAGTTCTTC	CASSLGQYNEQFF
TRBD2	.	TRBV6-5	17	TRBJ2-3	TGTGCCCCACAGGGCGGGGGGGCCGGGTCTAGCACAGATACGCAGTATTTT	CAPQGGGAGSSTDTQYF
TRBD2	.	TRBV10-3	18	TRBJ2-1	TGTGCCATCAGGACCGGGACTAGCGGGGGGAACTCCTACAATGAGCAGTTCTTC	CAIRTGTSGGNSYNEQFF
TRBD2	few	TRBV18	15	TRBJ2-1	TGTGCCAGCTCGCAGAACGGGGGGTCCTACAATGAGCAGTTCTTC	CASSQNGGSYNEQFF
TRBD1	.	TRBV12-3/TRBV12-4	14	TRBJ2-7	TGTGCCAGCAGCTCGACAGGGAGCTCCTACGAGCAGTACTTC	CASSSTGSSYEQYF
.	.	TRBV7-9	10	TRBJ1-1	TGTGCCAGCGCGGAGAGTGAAGCTTTCTTT	CASAESEAFF
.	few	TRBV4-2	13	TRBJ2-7	TGTGCCAGCAGCTCTGGACAGTCCTACGAGCAGTACTTC	CASSSGQSYEQYF
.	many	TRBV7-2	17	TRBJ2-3	TGTGCCAGCAGCCGACAAAAGGGCAGGGGGGCTAGGGATACGCAGTATTTT	CASSRQKGRGARDTQYF
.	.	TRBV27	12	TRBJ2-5	TGTGCCAGCAGTCCGGGTCGGGGGCCCCAGTACTTC	CASSPGRGPQYF
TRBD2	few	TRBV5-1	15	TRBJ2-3	TGCGCCAGCAGTCGACTAGCGGGGACCACAGATACGCAGTATTTT	CASSRLAGTTDTQYF
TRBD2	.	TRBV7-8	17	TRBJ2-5	TGTGCCAGCAGCTTAGACTTGGGGACTAGCGGCCAAGAGACCCAGTACTTC	CASSLDLGTSGQETQYF
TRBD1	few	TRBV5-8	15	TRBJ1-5	TGTGCCAGCAGTCCTACAGGGGATTGGGATCAGCCCCAGCATTTT	CASSPTGDWDQPQHF
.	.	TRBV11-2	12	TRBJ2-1	TGTGCCAGCAGCCCGGACAGTAGCGGGCAGTTCTTC	CASSPDSSGQFF
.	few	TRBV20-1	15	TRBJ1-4	TGCAGTGCTAGAGGGATTAACAGGGATAATGAAAAACTGTTTTTT	CSARGINRDNEKLFF
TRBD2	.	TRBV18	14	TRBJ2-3	TGTGCCAGCTCAACCGGACTAGCAGCAGATACGCAGTATTTT	CASSTGLAADTQYF
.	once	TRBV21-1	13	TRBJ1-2	TGTGCCAGCAGCAAAGCTCAGAAGGGGAACTACACCTTC	CASSKAQKGNYTF
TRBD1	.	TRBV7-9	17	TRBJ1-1	TGTGCCAGCAGCCCCCACTTGAACCTTGACAGGGGCACTGAAGCTTTCTTT	CASSPHLNLDRGTEAFF
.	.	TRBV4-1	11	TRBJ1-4	TGCGCCAGCAGCCAACTGGGACAACTGTTTTTT	CASSQLGQLFF
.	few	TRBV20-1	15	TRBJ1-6	TGCAGTGCTAGAAGCTTGAACAGTCCTAATTCACCCCTCCACTTT	CSARSLNSPNSPLHF
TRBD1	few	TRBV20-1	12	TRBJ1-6	TGCAGTGCAGAAGACAGGGGTTCACCCCTCCACTTT	CSAEDRGSPLHF
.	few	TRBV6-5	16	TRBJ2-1	TGTGCCAGCAGGCGCCGGGCGGCATACGGCAACAATGAGCAGTTCTTC	CASRRRAAYGNNEQFF
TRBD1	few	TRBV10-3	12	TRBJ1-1	TGTGCCACAGGGACAGGGGGAACTGAAGCTTTCTTT	CATGTGGTEAFF
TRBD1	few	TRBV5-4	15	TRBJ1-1	TGTGCCAGCAGCGCCTCAGGGGGCTCGAGCACTGAAGCTTTCTTT	CASSASGGSSTEAFF
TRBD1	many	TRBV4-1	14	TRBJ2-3	TGCGCCAGCAGCACAGGGGGACCCACAGATACGCAGTATTTT	CASSTGGPTDTQYF
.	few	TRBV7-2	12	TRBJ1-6	TGTGCCAGCAGCATGCGGCGTTCACCCCTCCACTTT	CASSMRRSPLHF
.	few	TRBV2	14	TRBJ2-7	TGTGCCAGCCTGGGACTCAGGGGATCGTACGAGCAGTACTTC	CASLGLRGSYEQYF
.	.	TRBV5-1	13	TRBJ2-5	TGCGCCAGCAGCCCGCGGTTGGAAGAGACCCAGTACTTC	CASSPRLEETQYF
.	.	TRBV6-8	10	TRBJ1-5	TGTGCCCCCAGGGGACAGCCCCAGCATTTT	CAPRGQPQHF
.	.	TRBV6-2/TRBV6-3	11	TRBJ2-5	TGTGCCAGCAGTAGCGGAATCACCCAGTACTTC	CASSSGITQYF
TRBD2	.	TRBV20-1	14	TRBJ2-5	TGCAGTGCAAGACTAGCGGGGGGGCTGGAGACCCAGTACTTC	CSARLAGGLETQYF
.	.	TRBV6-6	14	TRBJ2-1	TGTGCCAGCAGTCGGCCGGGACAAGAGGATGAGCAGTTCTTC	CASSRPGQEDEQFF
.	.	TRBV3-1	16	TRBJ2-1	TGTGCCAGCAGCCAAGATATAGGTTTCGGGAAGAATGAGCAGTTCTTC	CASSQDIGFGKNEQFF
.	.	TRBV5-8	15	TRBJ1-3	TGTGCCAGCAGCAGTGGGGGTCAGGCTGGAAACACCATATATTTT	CASSSGGQAGNTIYF
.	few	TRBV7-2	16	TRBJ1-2	TGTGCCAGCGGTCCAAGAGGGCCGCGGGACGGCTATGGCTACACCTTC	CASGPRGPRDGYGYTF
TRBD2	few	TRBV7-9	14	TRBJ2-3	TGTGCCAGCAGCTTTACCGGGGGGGCAGATACGCAGTATTTT	CASSFTGGADTQYF
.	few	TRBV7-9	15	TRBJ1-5	TGTGCCAGCACCTCAACAGGGAGGGGCTATCAGCCCCAGCATTTT	CASTSTGRGYQPQHF
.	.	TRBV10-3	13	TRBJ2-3	TGTGCCATCAGTGTGGGGGCTTGGGATACGCAGTATTTT	CAISVGAWDTQYF
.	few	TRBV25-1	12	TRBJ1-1	TGTGCCAGCACCTCAGACACTCTCGAGGCTTTCTTT	CASTSDTLEAFF
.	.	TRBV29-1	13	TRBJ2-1	TGCAGCGTTGAAGATTGGGCAGCTGGAGAGCAGTTCTTC	CSVEDWAAGEQFF